This entry lists 27 T cell receptor beta chains sequenced from one sample in a study of cytotoxic CD8 clonotypes in ibrutinib-treated CLL. Sequenced by immunoSEQ multiplex PCR; TCRdb stores in-frame clones only, minus some. The profile covers 250,000 to 350,000 clones, with 70% to 80% appearing a single time and around 5.1% taken by the ten largest. The material sequenced was PBMCs, taken at disease progression, from a patient treated with ibrutinib. The receptors originated from a human donor with chronic lymphocytic leukemia.

The rearrangement links TRBV15 to TRBJ2-3; weak D call: TRBD2 (6 bases). Trimming took 5 bases from V and 0 from J, leaving 21 bases between them. Germline V gives CDR1 LNHNV, CDR2 YYDKDF (reference sequence). This CDR3 region has 18 residues. The DNA of the CDR3 is TGTGCCACCAGCTGGACCAAGCGGGCCTATACTAGCACAGATACGCAGTATTTT. This codes for CATSWTKRAYTSTDTQYF.

The chain uses TRBV10-1 and TRBJ2-1; 7 bases fit TRBD2. V shed 4 bases, J shed 14 bases, and the junction held 8 bases outside the gene matches. Germline lookup yields CDR1 WNHNN and CDR2 SYGVQD (reference sequence). This CDR3 has 12 residues. The chain's CDR3 is CASSVPAGYKFF. CDR3 coding DNA: TGCGCCAGCAGTGTTCCAGCGGGGTATAAGTTCTTC.

This clone has just one count. The chain employs TRBV11-2 and TRBJ2-5; no firm D call. The V and J ends lost 0 bases and 2 bases respectively, with 7 bases between them. Germline V lookup: CDR1 SGHAT, CDR2 FQNNGV. CDR3 length: 14 residues. This CDR3 reads CASSLEVGQETQYF. The CDR3 coding sequence is TGTGCCAGCAGCTTAGAAGTGGGACAAGAGACCCAGTACTTC.

The CDR3 protein is CSVESRGQGTSYEQYF. The CDR3 DNA is TGCAGCGTTGAATCCCGGGGGCAGGGAACCTCCTACGAGCAGTACTTC. The gene calls are TRBV29-1 and TRBJ2-7, with D possibly being TRBD1 or TRBD2 (6 bases each). V lost 2 bases and J lost 0, with 17 bases in between. The germline V gene encodes CDR1 SQVTM and CDR2 ANQGSEA. CDR3 length: 16 residues.

This chain links TRBV5-5 with TRBJ1-1; D not certain. This CDR3 contains 14 residues. Per the germline V gene, CDR1 is SGHKS and CDR2 is YYEKEE (reference sequence). Trimming removed 4 bases at V and 0 bases at J, with 10 bases between. Written as DNA, the CDR3 is TGTGCCAGCAGCCGAGGTTGGATGAACACTGAAGCTTTCTTT. It encodes CASSRGWMNTEAFF.

The chain employs TRBV5-1 and TRBJ1-2, with a weak D call TRBD1 (5 bases). The CDR3 has 15 amino acids. Germline CDR1 is SGHRS and CDR2 is YFSETQ. V dropped 0 bases and J dropped 8 bases, with 17 bases sitting between them. The CDR3 here is CASSLGGTPARGYTF. The CDR3 DNA reads as TGCGCCAGCAGCTTGGGCGGGACGCCCGCCCGCGGCTACACCTTC. Full variable domain (rest looked up from reference TRBV5-1 and TRBJ1-2): KAGVTQTPRYLIKTRGQQVTLSCSPISGHRSVSWYQQTPGQGLQFLFEYFSETQRNKGNFPGRFSGRQFSNSRSEMNVSTLELGDSALYLCASSLGGTPARGYTFGSGTRLTVV.

The rearrangement links TRBV27 to TRBJ2-1; D remains unclear. Germline-derived CDR1 and CDR2 are MNHEY and SMNVEV (reference sequence). Trimming stripped 5 bases from V and 4 bases from J, with 3 bases between. The CDR3 spans 11 residues. The CDR3 DNA follows: TGTGCCAGCAGTAATTACAATGAGCAGTTCTTC. It specifies CASSNYNEQFF.

In nucleotides, the CDR3 is TGTGCCAGCAGTGAGGACAGGGGTGGCTCCTATAATTCACCCCTCCACTTT. Residues: CASSEDRGGSYNSPLHF. The chain has TRBV6-1 and TRBJ1-6, with TRBD1 matching 9 bases. V gave up 3 bases and J gave up 0 bases; unmatched junction bases: 3. Germline values: CDR1 MNHNS, CDR2 SASEGT. The CDR3 runs 17 residues.

The chain combines TRBV9 with TRBJ2-1; D is ambiguous. The CDR3 sequence is 14 residues long. The germline CDR1 and CDR2 sequences are SGDLS and YYNGEE. V dropped 4 bases and J dropped 6 bases, with 14 bases sitting between them. CDR3 protein: CASSPGPTGNEQFF. The CDR3 DNA is TGTGCCAGCAGCCCCGGACCGACTGGCAATGAGCAGTTCTTC.

This clone was seen a few times. V usage is TRBV5-4 and J usage is TRBJ2-5; D unresolved. V dropped 4 bases and J dropped 4 bases, with 8 bases sitting between them. Germline V gene data show CDR1 as SGHNT and CDR2 as YYREEE (reference sequence). This CDR3 spans 12 amino acids. CDR3 nucleotide sequence: TGTGCCAGCAGCGTCCCATCAGAGACCCAGTACTTC. Protein product: CASSVPSETQYF.

The rearrangement joins TRBV15 to TRBJ2-3; the D gene is possibly TRBD1 (7 bases). Germline loops: CDR1 LNHNV, CDR2 YYDKDF (reference sequence). The CDR3 is made up of 19 amino acids. The V end lost 1 base, the J end lost 0 bases, and 20 bases lay between the germline ends. CDR3 residues: CATSRGQGSGPLSTDTQYF. CDR3 DNA sequence: TGTGCCACCAGCAGAGGACAGGGTAGCGGACCACTTAGCACAGATACGCAGTATTTT.

A few counts support this clone. The V gene is TRBV9, the J gene TRBJ1-4; D call uncertain. Germline loops: CDR1 SGDLS, CDR2 YYNGEE. The ends were cut back, 5 bases at V and 10 bases at J, with 15 bases in the middle. This CDR3 comprises 13 residues. The DNA of the CDR3 is TGTGCCAGCAGGTCGATTCACTCAGGAAAACTGTTTTTT. Amino acid sequence: CASRSIHSGKLFF.

The CDR3 sequence: CASSFRYTQYF. The DNA of the CDR3 is TGTGCCAGCAGTTTTCGTTATACGCAGTATTTT. The chain couples TRBV28 to TRBJ2-3; D gene uncertain. The CDR3 covers 11 residues. Germline loops: CDR1 MDHEN, CDR2 SYDVKM. Trimming removed 3 bases from V and 7 bases from J, with 5 bases in between.

This clone was detected only once. The chain combines TRBV2 with TRBJ2-7; D is unclear. Trimming cost V 7 bases and J 6 bases, with 13 bases left between them. The CDR3 has 12 amino acids. Germline V lookup: CDR1 SNHLY, CDR2 FYNNEI. The CDR3 DNA is TGTGCCAGCACCCCTTCTCTGGGCGAGCAGTACTTC. Translating gives CASTPSLGEQYF.

There are a few counts of this clone. The chain combines TRBV4-1 with TRBJ2-5, with 7 bases aligning to TRBD2. The junction had 10 bases not matched to a gene; V was cut back by 4 bases and J by 2 bases. Germline V gene data show CDR1 as MGHRA and CDR2 as YSYEKL. The CDR3 loop spans 16 amino acids. CDR3 sequence (DNA): TGCGCCAGCAGCCCCCGAGTACTAGCGCAGCAAGAGACCCAGTACTTC. Translation: CASSPRVLAQQETQYF.

V and J are TRBV9 and TRBJ2-2; D is possibly TRBD1 (6 bases). The V gene's germline CDR1 is SGDLS and CDR2 YYNGEE. V was trimmed by 5 bases and J by 0 bases, leaving 11 bases between them. The CDR3 contains 15 residues. The CDR3, as DNA: TGTGCCAGCAGTTACAGGGCGGCGAACACCGGGGAGCTGTTTTTT. Protein product: CASSYRAANTGELFF.

The chain uses TRBV7-9 and TRBJ2-5; 7 bases align to TRBD1. The germline V gene has CDR1 SEHNR and CDR2 FQNEAQ (reference sequence). The CDR3 is 15 residues long. The ends lost 5 bases at V and 2 bases at J; junction bases unmatched: 8. CDR3 in amino acids: CASSPRQGPQETQYF. The CDR3 DNA reads as TGTGCCAGCAGCCCCCGACAGGGACCACAAGAGACCCAGTACTTC. The variable domain in full, completed from reference TRBV7-9 and TRBJ2-5, reads DTGVSQNPRHKITKRGQNVTFRCDPISEHNRLYWYRQTLGQGPEFLTYFQNEAQLEKSRLLSDRFSAERPKGSFSTLEIQRTEQGDSAMYLCASSPRQGPQETQYFGPGTRLLVL.

V gene TRBV9 combines with J gene TRBJ2-3; 12 bases line up with TRBD2. CDR3 length: 16 residues. Unmatched junction bases numbered 6, after V lost 1 base and J lost 6 bases. CDR1 SGDLS and CDR2 YYNGEE come from the germline V gene. As DNA, the CDR3 is TGTGCCAGCAGCGTACTAGCGGGAGGGCCCCCGGATACGCAGTATTTT. As protein: CASSVLAGGPPDTQYF.

The chain is built from TRBV29-1 and TRBJ2-1, with 8 bases that match TRBD2. With V trimmed by 5 bases and J by 3 bases, 3 bases remained unmatched. CDR3 size: 13 residues. Germline V lookup: CDR1 SQVTM, CDR2 ANQGSEA. The CDR3 loop is CSVRRGDYNEQFF. The CDR3 DNA follows: TGCAGCGTTAGGCGGGGGGACTACAATGAGCAGTTCTTC.

The chain links TRBV9 to TRBJ2-5; possible D gene TRBD2, 5 bases. Germline CDR1 is SGDLS and CDR2 is YYNGEE. V lost 0 bases and J lost 2, with 11 bases in between. This CDR3 region has 15 residues. CDR3 loop: CASSVGAAEQETQYF. The CDR3 region has the DNA TGTGCCAGCAGCGTAGGAGCGGCGGAACAAGAGACCCAGTACTTC.

This clone was seen a few times. The chain joins TRBV6-5 to TRBJ2-7; either TRBD1 or TRBD2 may supply D (5 bases each). With 7 bases removed from V and 7 bases from J, the gap between germline ends came to 20 bases. The CDR3 extends over 14 amino acids. The germline CDR1 and CDR2 sequences are MNHEY and SVGAGI. The CDR3 nucleotides read TGTGCCAGCATGGGTCAGGGACCCACCGCGGAGCAGTACTTC. Translation: CASMGQGPTAEQYF.

The chain employs TRBV13 and TRBJ2-3; D unclear. The CDR3 runs to 13 residues. In germline, CDR1 is PRHDT, CDR2 FYEKMQ (reference sequence). With 6 bases removed from V and 1 base from J, the gap between germline ends came to 8 bases. CDR3 sequence reads: CASSSQGTDTQYF. CDR3 bases: TGTGCCAGCAGTTCGCAGGGCACAGATACGCAGTATTTT.

The chain joins TRBV11-2 to TRBJ2-7, with D perhaps matching TRBD2 (7 bases). The germline CDR1 and CDR2 sequences are SGHAT and FQNNGV. Trimming left V 5 bases short and J 2 bases short, with 13 bases between. The CDR3 is 14 amino acids. Written as DNA, the CDR3 is TGTGCCAGCAGCCCCGGGGGGCTGCCCTACGAGCAGTACTTC. Translating gives CASSPGGLPYEQYF.

In this sample, this clone turned up many times. This chain connects TRBV14 to TRBJ2-7, with D unclear. The germline V and J ends were trimmed by 1 base and 3 bases, with 10 bases remaining between them. This CDR3 comprises 14 residues. CDR1 is SGHDN and CDR2 is FVKESK in the germline V gene. In DNA, the CDR3 is TGTGCCAGCAGCCAAGTGGGCCAGAGCTACGAGCAGTACTTC. As protein: CASSQVGQSYEQYF.

The gene calls are TRBV4-1 and TRBJ1-5; D is undetermined. Trimming removed 4 bases from V and 0 bases from J, with 13 bases in between. This CDR3 is 16 amino acids long. In germline, CDR1 is MGHRA, CDR2 YSYEKL. CDR3: CASSRTAGYSNQPQHF. CDR3 in DNA: TGCGCCAGCAGCCGAACGGCAGGCTATAGCAATCAGCCCCAGCATTTT.

The V gene is TRBV6-5, the J gene TRBJ1-1, with D maybe TRBD1 (5 bases). The CDR3 length is 15 residues. Germline values: CDR1 MNHEY, CDR2 SVGAGI. The V end was cut by 0 bases, the J end by 5 bases, with 13 bases between. The CDR3 loop is CASSYSSETATEAFF. CDR3 bases: TGTGCCAGCAGTTACTCGTCCGAGACAGCTACTGAAGCTTTCTTT.

V usage is TRBV5-1 and J usage is TRBJ2-1; 11 positions match TRBD2. CDR1 is SGHRS and CDR2 is YFSETQ in the germline V gene. With 4 bases clipped from V and 8 bases from J, the junction kept 11 bases outside the gene matches. This CDR3 region has 16 residues. CDR3 amino acids: CASSPAGLADPHEQFF. CDR3 nucleotides: TGCGCCAGCAGCCCCGCGGGACTAGCGGACCCCCATGAGCAGTTCTTC.